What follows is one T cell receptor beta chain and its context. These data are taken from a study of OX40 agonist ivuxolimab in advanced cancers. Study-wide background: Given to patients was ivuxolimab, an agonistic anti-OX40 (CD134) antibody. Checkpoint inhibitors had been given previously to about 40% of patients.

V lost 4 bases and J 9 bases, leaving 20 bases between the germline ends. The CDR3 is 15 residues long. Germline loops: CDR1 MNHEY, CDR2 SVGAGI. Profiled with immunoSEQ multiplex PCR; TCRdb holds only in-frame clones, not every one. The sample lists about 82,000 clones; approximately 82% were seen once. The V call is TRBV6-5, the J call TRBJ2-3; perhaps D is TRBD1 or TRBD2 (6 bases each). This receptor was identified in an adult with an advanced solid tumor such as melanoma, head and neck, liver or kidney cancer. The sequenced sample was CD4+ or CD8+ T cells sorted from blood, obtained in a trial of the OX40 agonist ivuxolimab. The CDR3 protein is CASSLDYTSTGTQYF. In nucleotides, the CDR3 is TGTGCCAGCAGTTTAGACTATACTAGCACAGGGACGCAGTATTTT.